This TCR beta chain came from a study of cytomegalovirus exposure and HLA in healthy donors. Study-wide findings and caveats: What was likely a sequencing artifact was a cluster of highly shared sequence variants.

PCR amplification relied on 60 Vbeta primers (plus 13 Jbeta primers). Data came from immunoSEQ multiplex PCR; TCRdb stores just in-frame clones and leaves some out. Among more than 100,000 clones listed, about three fifths were seen once. Germline trimming cut 5 bases from V and 2 bases from J; bases unmatched to any gene: 14. This CDR3 is 17 amino acids long. Per the germline V gene, CDR1 is SGHRS and CDR2 is YFSETQ. To note about this clone: Its antigen is not known.

The chain carries TRBV5-1 and TRBJ2-3; TRBD2 agrees at 7 bases. The source of this sequence is a woman aged 40 to 55 in good health and CMV-seropositive. The sample comprised PBMCs. The CDR3 loop reads CASSEEGGSGSTDTQYF. The CDR3, as DNA: TGCGCCAGCAGTGAAGAAGGCGGGAGTGGGTCCACAGATACGCAGTATTTT. Full variable domain (rest looked up from reference TRBV5-1 and TRBJ2-3): KAGVTQTPRYLIKTRGQQVTLSCSPISGHRSVSWYQQTPGQGLQFLFEYFSETQRNKGNFPGRFSGRQFSNSRSEMNVSTLELGDSALYLCASSEEGGSGSTDTQYFGPGTRLTVL.